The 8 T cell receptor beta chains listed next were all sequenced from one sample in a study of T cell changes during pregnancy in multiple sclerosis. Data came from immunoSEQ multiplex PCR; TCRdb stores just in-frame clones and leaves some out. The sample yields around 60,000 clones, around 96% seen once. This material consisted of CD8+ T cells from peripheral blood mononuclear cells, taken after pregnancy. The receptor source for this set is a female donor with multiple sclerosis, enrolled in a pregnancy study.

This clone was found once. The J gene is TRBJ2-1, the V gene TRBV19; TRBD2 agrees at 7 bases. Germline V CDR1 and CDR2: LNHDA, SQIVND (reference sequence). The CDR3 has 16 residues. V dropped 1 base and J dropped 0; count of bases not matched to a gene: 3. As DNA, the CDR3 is TGTGCCAGTAGTATAGGGGGGGGGTCCTCCTACAATGAGCAGTTCTTC. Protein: CASSIGGGSSYNEQFF.

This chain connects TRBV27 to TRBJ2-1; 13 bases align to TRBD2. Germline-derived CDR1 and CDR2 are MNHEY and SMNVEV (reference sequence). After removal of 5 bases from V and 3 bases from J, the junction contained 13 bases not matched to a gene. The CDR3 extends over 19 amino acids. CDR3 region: CASSPRLAGGPIYYNEQFF. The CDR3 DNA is TGTGCCAGCAGTCCTAGACTAGCGGGAGGACCAATTTACTACAATGAGCAGTTCTTC.

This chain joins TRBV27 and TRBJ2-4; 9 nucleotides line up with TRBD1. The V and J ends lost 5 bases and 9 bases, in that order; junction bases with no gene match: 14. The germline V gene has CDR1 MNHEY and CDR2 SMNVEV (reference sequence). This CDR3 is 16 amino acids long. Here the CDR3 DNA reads TGTGCCAGCAGTGGGAGAACGAACAGGGGGCGCCGCATTCAGTACTTC. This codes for CASSGRTNRGRRIQYF.

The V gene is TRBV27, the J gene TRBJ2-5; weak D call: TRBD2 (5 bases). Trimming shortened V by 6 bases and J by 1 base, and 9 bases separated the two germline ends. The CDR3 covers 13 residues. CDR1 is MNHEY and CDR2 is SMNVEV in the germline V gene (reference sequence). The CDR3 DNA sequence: TGTGCCAGCAGGGGAGCCTTCCAAGAGACCCAGTACTTC. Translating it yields CASRGAFQETQYF.

The DNA of the CDR3 is TGTGCCAGCAATGTGGAGCCACACCAAAACACCGGGGAGCTGTTTTTT. This encodes CASNVEPHQNTGELFF. This chain links TRBV28 with TRBJ2-2; D call uncertain. The V gene lost 7 bases and the J gene lost 2 bases, with 17 bases spanning the gap. Germline CDR1 MDHEN, CDR2 SYDVKM. CDR3 length equals 16 residues.

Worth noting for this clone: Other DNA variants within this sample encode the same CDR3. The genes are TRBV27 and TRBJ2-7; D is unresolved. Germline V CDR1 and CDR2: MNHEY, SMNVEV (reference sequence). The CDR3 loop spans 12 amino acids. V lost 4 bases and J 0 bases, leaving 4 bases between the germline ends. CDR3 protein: CASSSSSYEQYF. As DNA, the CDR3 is TGTGCCAGCAGTTCGAGCTCCTACGAGCAGTACTTC.

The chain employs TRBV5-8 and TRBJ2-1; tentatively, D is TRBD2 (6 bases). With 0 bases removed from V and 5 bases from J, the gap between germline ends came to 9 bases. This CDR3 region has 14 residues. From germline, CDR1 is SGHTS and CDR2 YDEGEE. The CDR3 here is CASSLAGVNNEQFF. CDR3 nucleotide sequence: TGTGCCAGCAGCTTGGCGGGAGTTAACAATGAGCAGTTCTTC. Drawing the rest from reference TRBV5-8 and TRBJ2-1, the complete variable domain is EAGVTQSPTHLIKTRGQQATLRCSPISGHTSVYWYQQALGLGLQFLLWYDEGEERNRGNFPPRFSGRQFPNYSSELNVNALELEDSALYLCASSLAGVNNEQFFGPGTRLTVL.

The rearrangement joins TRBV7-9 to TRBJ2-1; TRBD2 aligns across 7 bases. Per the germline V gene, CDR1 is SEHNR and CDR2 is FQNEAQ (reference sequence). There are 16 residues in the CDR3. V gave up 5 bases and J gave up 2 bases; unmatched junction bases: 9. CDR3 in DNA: TGTGCCAGCAGCCTAAGTGGCGGGAGCCCCTACAATGAGCAGTTCTTC. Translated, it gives CASSLSGGSPYNEQFF.